Listed below are T cell receptor beta chains from one sample, sequenced in a study of control samples from healthy donors and cancer patients. TCRdb keeps only in-frame clones here, not all; method: immunoSEQ multiplex PCR. The repertoire includes roughly 100,000 clones, 85% to 90% of them detected once, and about a fifth sits in the top ten. Material: PBMCs. The receptors derive from a man aged 60 to 75 with lung cancer. The CDR3 runs from the conserved cysteine through the conserved F or W. A D gene is named only where the DNA matches it firmly. Clone size is not always given. Where it is, it says once, few, many or a class for expanded clones.

j_call d_call clone_size v_call cdr3_aa cdr3_nt
TRBJ2-7 TRBD1 NA TRBV29-1 CSVPGTGGDEQYF TGCAGCGTGCCCGGGACAGGGGGCGACGAGCAGTACTTC
TRBJ1-1 TRBD1 NA TRBV6-5 CASSYDRVTNTEAFF TGTGCCAGCAGTTACGACAGGGTCACGAACACTGAAGCTTTCTTT
TRBJ1-1 NA NA TRBV10-1 CASQMTGNTEAFF TGCGCCAGCCAGATGACGGGAAACACTGAAGCTTTCTTT
TRBJ2-3 TRBD2 NA TRBV24-1 CATSNFKAGASTDTQYF TGTGCCACCAGTAATTTTAAAGCGGGGGCCAGCACAGATACGCAGTATTTT
TRBJ1-1 NA NA TRBV6-5 CASIGQLNTEAFF TGTGCCAGCATCGGGCAGCTGAACACTGAAGCTTTCTTT
TRBJ1-5 NA NA TRBV24-1 CATSDLEGDEPQHF TGTGCCACCAGTGATTTGGAGGGAGACGAGCCCCAGCATTTT
TRBJ2-7 TRBD2 NA TRBV5-1 CASSFSGGYSEQYF TGCGCCAGCAGCTTTAGCGGGGGGTATAGCGAGCAGTACTTC
TRBJ1-1 NA NA TRBV6-6 CASSYPQGVSSEAFF TGTGCCAGCAGCTACCCCCAGGGTGTAAGCTCTGAAGCTTTCTTT
TRBJ2-2 TRBD1 NA TRBV29-1 CSGRTGANTGELFF TGCAGCGGCAGGACAGGGGCGAACACCGGGGAGCTGTTTTTT
TRBJ1-1 NA NA TRBV6-1 CASSEFRQAFF TGTGCCAGCAGTGAATTTAGACAGGCTTTCTTT
TRBJ1-2 NA once TRBV30 CAWSSRDNYGYTF TGTGCCTGGAGTTCTCGGGACAACTATGGCTACACCTTC
TRBJ1-4 TRBD1 NA TRBV2 CASSAPTGAEKLFF TGTGCCAGCAGTGCGCCGACAGGGGCTGAAAAACTGTTTTTT
TRBJ1-6 NA NA TRBV7-8 CASRRGGPTSPLHF TGTGCCAGCAGAAGGGGGGGTCCAACTTCACCCCTCCACTTT
TRBJ2-1 TRBD2 NA TRBV5-6 CASSSGLAGGHEQFF TGTGCCAGCAGCTCGGGACTAGCGGGGGGGCATGAGCAGTTCTTC
TRBJ2-3 TRBD2 NA TRBV25-1 CASSDGTSWLGTDTQYF TGTGCCAGCAGTGACGGGACTAGCTGGTTGGGCACAGATACGCAGTATTTT
TRBJ2-1 TRBD2 NA TRBV12-3/TRBV12-4 CASSLRGDEQFF TGTGCCAGCAGTTTACGGGGGGATGAGCAGTTCTTC
TRBJ1-1 NA NA TRBV11-2 CASSARALNTEAFF TGTGCCAGCAGCGCCCGGGCCCTGAACACTGAAGCTTTCTTT
TRBJ1-1 NA NA TRBV6-5 CASRNQGPNTEAFF TGTGCCAGCAGAAACCAGGGCCCGAACACTGAAGCTTTCTTT
TRBJ2-3 NA NA TRBV6-4 CASSVLPGGAGGTQYF TGTGCCAGCAGTGTTCTGCCAGGCGGGGCTGGAGGTACGCAGTATTTT
TRBJ1-2 NA NA TRBV7-9 CASSPSSPRGVGYTF TGTGCCAGCAGCCCAAGCAGTCCGCGGGGGGTTGGCTACACCTTC
TRBJ2-2 NA NA TRBV7-9 CASSLGQGNTGELFF TGTGCCAGCAGCTTAGGCCAGGGGAACACCGGGGAGCTGTTTTTT
TRBJ1-6 NA NA TRBV5-4 CASSFGRSNSPLHF TGTGCCAGCAGCTTCGGACGGAGTAATTCACCCCTCCACTTT
TRBJ1-3 TRBD1 NA TRBV6-6 CASSYGQGGGGNTIYF TGTGCCAGCAGTTACGGACAGGGCGGTGGTGGAAACACCATATATTTT
TRBJ1-1 TRBD1 NA TRBV9 CASSEDRGGPEAFF TGTGCCAGCAGCGAAGACAGGGGAGGCCCTGAAGCTTTCTTT
TRBJ2-2 NA many TRBV7-3 CASSFRGGVNTGELFF TGTGCCAGCAGCTTTAGAGGCGGGGTGAACACCGGGGAGCTGTTTTTT
TRBJ2-1 NA NA TRBV2 CASSSRALNEQFF TGTGCCAGCAGTAGCCGGGCCCTCAATGAGCAGTTCTTC
TRBJ2-5 NA NA TRBV24-1 CATSDQTEYQETQYF TGTGCCACCAGTGATCAGACAGAGTACCAAGAGACCCAGTACTTC
TRBJ1-4 NA NA TRBV5-6 CASSSQGGSEKLFF TGTGCCAGCAGCTCACAGGGTGGGTCAGAAAAACTGTTTTTT
TRBJ1-6 NA NA TRBV30 CAWRGAGIYNSPLHF TGTGCCTGGAGAGGGGCCGGGATATATAATTCACCCCTCCACTTT
TRBJ2-5 NA NA TRBV7-2 CASSPYRETQYF TGTGCCAGCAGCCCTTACAGGGAGACCCAGTACTTC
TRBJ2-6 NA NA TRBV4-2 CASSQPGSGANVLTF TGTGCCAGCAGCCAACCAGGGTCTGGGGCCAACGTCCTGACTTTC
TRBJ1-3 NA NA TRBV12-3/TRBV12-4 CASGPRGNTIYF TGTGCCAGCGGCCCCAGAGGAAACACCATATATTTT
TRBJ1-1 NA NA TRBV19 CASSPQIMNTEAFF TGTGCCAGTAGTCCACAGATCATGAACACTGAAGCTTTCTTT
TRBJ2-2 NA NA TRBV13 CASSPHLRGTGELFF TGTGCCAGCAGCCCCCACTTGCGGGGCACCGGGGAGCTGTTTTTT
TRBJ1-2 NA NA TRBV19 CASSAWDINYGYTF TGTGCCAGTAGTGCCTGGGACATCAACTATGGCTACACCTTC
TRBJ1-2 NA NA TRBV30 CAWRLYRGYTF TGTGCCTGGAGATTATATCGCGGCTACACCTTC
TRBJ1-1 NA NA TRBV5-4 CASSLALMNTEAFF TGTGCCAGCAGCTTGGCCCTGATGAACACTGAAGCTTTCTTT
TRBJ1-1 NA NA TRBV5-1 CASSSVPADTEAFF TGCGCCAGCAGCTCGGTTCCGGCGGACACTGAAGCTTTCTTT
TRBJ2-6 TRBD1 NA TRBV27 CASRPGTARSGANVLTF TGTGCCAGCAGACCCGGGACAGCCCGCTCTGGGGCCAACGTCCTGACTTTC
TRBJ1-1 TRBD1 NA TRBV9 CASSPRDRGPGEAFF TGTGCCAGCAGCCCCCGGGACAGGGGGCCGGGTGAAGCTTTCTTT
TRBJ1-1 NA NA TRBV5-8 CASSSYRTSSGEAFF TGTGCCAGCAGCTCTTATAGGACCTCCTCAGGTGAAGCTTTCTTT
TRBJ1-2 NA NA TRBV4-1 CASSLQGPEGYTF TGCGCCAGCAGCCTACAGGGACCGGAAGGCTACACCTTC
TRBJ1-5 NA NA TRBV29-1 CSVLDSNQPQHF TGCAGCGTTTTGGATAGCAATCAGCCCCAGCATTTT
TRBJ1-1 NA NA TRBV18 CASSPDSIEAFF TGTGCCAGCTCACCGGATAGTATTGAAGCTTTCTTT
TRBJ1-5 NA NA TRBV18 CASSTTGGFSNQPQHF TGTGCCAGCTCGACAACCGGCGGATTTAGCAATCAGCCCCAGCATTTT
TRBJ2-7 TRBD1 NA TRBV5-1 CASRDRGSSYEQYF TGCGCCAGCAGGGACAGGGGGTCCTCCTACGAGCAGTACTTC
TRBJ2-2 NA NA TRBV25-1 CASSAPLGTRTGELFF TGTGCCAGCAGTGCTCCCCTCGGAACAAGGACCGGGGAGCTGTTTTTT
TRBJ1-2 NA NA TRBV6-5 CASIGGADYGYTF TGTGCCAGCATTGGAGGGGCAGACTATGGCTACACCTTC
TRBJ2-1 TRBD1 once TRBV29-1 CSVRKQGATYNEQFF TGCAGCGTGCGTAAACAGGGGGCGACGTACAATGAGCAGTTCTTC
TRBJ1-5 NA NA TRBV7-2 CASSLGSLRNQPQHF TGTGCCAGCAGCTTAGGCAGCCTACGAAATCAGCCCCAGCATTTT
TRBJ2-2 NA NA TRBV30 CAWMIWNTGELFF TGTGCCTGGATGATCTGGAACACCGGGGAGCTGTTTTTT
TRBJ2-4 NA NA TRBV30 CAWSSGARPKNIQYF TGTGCCTGGAGTTCAGGGGCGCGACCCAAAAACATTCAGTACTTC
TRBJ1-1 NA NA TRBV30 CAGTGEGTEAFF TGTGCCGGCACAGGAGAAGGAACTGAAGCTTTCTTT
TRBJ1-1 NA few TRBV7-9 CASSPGPNTEAFF TGTGCCAGCAGCCCGGGTCCAAACACTGAAGCTTTCTTT
TRBJ2-2 NA NA TRBV4-1 CASSQDSTGTGELFF TGCGCCAGCAGCCAAGATTCGACAGGAACCGGGGAGCTGTTTTTT
TRBJ2-1 NA NA TRBV5-1 CASSFGGNYNEQFF TGCGCCAGCAGCTTTGGGGGGAACTACAATGAGCAGTTCTTC
TRBJ2-5 NA NA TRBV7-2 CASSSRSHGYQETQYF TGTGCCAGCAGCTCTCGTAGTCACGGGTACCAAGAGACCCAGTACTTC
TRBJ2-1 TRBD1 NA TRBV6-6 CASRGTGASGNEQFF TGTGCCAGCAGGGGAACAGGGGCGTCTGGCAATGAGCAGTTCTTC